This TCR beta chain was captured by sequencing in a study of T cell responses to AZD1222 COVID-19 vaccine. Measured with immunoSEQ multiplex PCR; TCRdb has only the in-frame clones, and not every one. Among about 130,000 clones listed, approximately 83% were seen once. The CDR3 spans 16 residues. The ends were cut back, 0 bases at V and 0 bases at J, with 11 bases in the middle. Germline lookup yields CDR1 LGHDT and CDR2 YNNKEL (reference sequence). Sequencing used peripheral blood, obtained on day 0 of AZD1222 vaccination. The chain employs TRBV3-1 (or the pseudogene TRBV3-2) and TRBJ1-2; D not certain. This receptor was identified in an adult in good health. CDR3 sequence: CASSQDWAPTNYGYTF. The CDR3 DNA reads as TGTGCCAGCAGCCAAGATTGGGCGCCGACTAACTATGGCTACACCTTC.